Listed here is a single T cell receptor beta chain. Its antigen is unknown. Using RNA transcripts as the source, TCR beta CDR3 regions were amplified. RT-PCR in the first round (using the HTBI primer set) targeted the TCR CDR3. TCRdb re-derived calls from the multiplex PCR reads in MiXCR, one entry per CDR3 protein. This table has 530,000 or so distinct CDR3 sequences, just over 45% appearing once. These data belong to a study of T cells in Graves' hyperthyroidism and ophthalmopathy. Study-wide findings and caveats: Blood also contained most expanded thyroid clonotypes above 0.001. The model's output predicted ophthalmopathy at a median of about 6.5 months prior to onset.

CDR1 is DFQATT, CDR2 SNEGSKA, per germline (reference sequence). The CDR3 totals 14 residues. The trim removed 2 bases at V and 4 bases at J, leaving 2 bases unmatched. Stable hyperthyroidism: no ophthalmopathy progression over 18 months of follow-up. Uncontrolled infection, other autoimmune disease, pregnancy or lactation barred patients from enrollment. This TCR was sampled from a woman between 18 and 29 years old with Graves' hyperthyroidism. The specimen was peripheral blood or thyroid tissue (not recorded which). The chain uses TRBV20-1 and TRBJ2-5; 12 bases align to TRBD2. Written as DNA, the CDR3 is TGCAGTGCTAGACCTAGCGGGAGGGTAGAGACCCAGTACTTC. Amino acids: CSARPSGRVETQYF.